Sequencing of this T cell receptor beta chain was carried out in a study of post-analysis software for immune sequencing data. The overall study: Relapsing-remitting, secondary progressive and progressive-relapsing courses of multiple sclerosis were included. General study results and limits: Samples from a shared batch, those prepared together, strongly co-clustered by F measure. Significantly lower normalized Chao1 diversity was found in patients with multiple sclerosis relative to controls. Elevated frequency relative to controls characterized roughly 5 TRBV segments in patients, TRBV5-6, TRBV5-1 and TRBV20-1 among them.

A few counts support this clonotype. Antigen unknown. The TCR beta cDNA libraries carried unique molecular identifiers. Approximately 550,000 cDNA molecules came from around 1 to 9.1 million T cells. Each CDR3 protein gets one entry after TCRdb re-called the PCR reads with MiXCR. The sample lists roughly 730,000 distinct CDR3 sequences, around 27% occurring once. V lost 5 bases to trimming and J lost 4 bases; unmatched junction nucleotides: 9. This CDR3 has 15 amino acids. CDR1 and CDR2 from the germline V gene are SEHNR and FQNEAQ (reference sequence). The clonotype was recovered from a girl aged 5-17 years with multiple sclerosis. What was sequenced was blood. The chain uses TRBV7-9 and TRBJ2-5; 8 bases map to TRBD1. The DNA of the CDR3 is TGTGCCAGCAGCCCCCGGATCACAGGGGGAGAGACCCAGTACTTC. Translating it yields CASSPRITGGETQYF.